These 26 T cell receptor beta chains were all obtained from the same sample, sequenced in a study of blood T cells in healthy people across ages. The second PCR ran roughly 7 to 12 cycles with a sample-barcoded 5' primer and J-beta primers. TCRdb reanalysed the 5' RACE reads using MiXCR and keeps one entry per CDR3 protein. The table includes more than 800,000 distinct CDR3 sequences, 25% to 30% detected once. The sequenced sample was blood. The receptor source for this set is a woman aged 80 or older in good health.

The sample holds many counts of this clonotype. The gene calls are TRBV7-2 and TRBJ2-1, with 8 positions matching TRBD2. The ends lost 5 bases at V and 0 bases at J; junction bases unmatched: 3. This CDR3 region has 15 residues. Germline loops: CDR1 SGHTA, CDR2 FQGNSA. The CDR3 DNA reads TGTGCCAGCAGCAGCGGGGGAAACTCCTACAATGAGCAGTTCTTC. As protein: CASSSGGNSYNEQFF.

The chain uses TRBV7-2 and TRBJ2-5, with 7 nucleotides matching TRBD1. The V gene end was trimmed by 5 bases and the J gene end by 3 bases; junction bases not matched to a gene: 6. The length of the CDR3 is 14 residues. Germline CDR1 is SGHTA and CDR2 is FQGNSA. CDR3 nucleotide sequence: TGTGCCAGCAGCCCGGGACAGAAGAAAGAGACCCAGTACTTC. Protein product: CASSPGQKKETQYF.

The CDR3 sequence is CASSQVGSLSNTEAFF. CDR3 coding DNA: TGTGCCAGCAGCCAAGTAGGTTCGCTATCGAACACTGAAGCTTTCTTT. The chain is built from TRBV14 and TRBJ1-1, with D unclear. This CDR3 contains 16 residues. The V and J ends lost 1 base and 1 base respectively, with 13 bases between them. The germline V gene has CDR1 SGHDN and CDR2 FVKESK.

This clonotype was seen a handful of times. The chain carries TRBV2 and TRBJ1-2, with D uncertain. This CDR3 is built from 13 residues. Germline lookup yields CDR1 SNHLY and CDR2 FYNNEI. V shed 6 bases and J shed 4 bases, with 12 bases lying between them. This CDR3 is CASRVQDGYGYTF. CDR3 bases: TGTGCCAGCAGGGTTCAGGACGGCTATGGCTACACCTTC.

As concerns this clonotype: With a much larger clone just one base away, this may be a read error. The chain employs TRBV28 and TRBJ2-1, with D perhaps assigned TRBD1 or TRBD2 (6 bases each). The CDR3 extends over 16 amino acids. CDR1 and CDR2 from the germline V gene are MDHEN and SYDVKM. The CDR3 DNA reads as TGTGTCAGCAGTTTATGGGGCAGGGGAGGATCCAATGAGCAGTTCTTC. Translation: CVSSLWGRGGSNEQFF.

A word on this clonotype: A much larger clone lies one base from this, so it may be a read error. The rearrangement links TRBV5-1 to TRBJ1-5; a possible D gene is TRBD1 (6 bases). Germline CDR1 SGHRS, CDR2 YFSETQ. The CDR3 is 14 amino acids. The CDR3 DNA sequence: TGCGCCAGCAGCCCGACAGGAATCAATCAGCTCCAGCATTTT. Amino acids: CASSPTGINQLQHF.

This clonotype was recorded a few times. Since a far larger clone is one base different, this is likely a read error. The rearrangement joins TRBV3-1 to TRBJ2-1; no firm D call. The CDR3 spans 11 residues. V lost 4 bases and J lost 6, with 4 bases in between. Germline V gene lookup returns CDR1 LGHDT and CDR2 YNNKEL (reference sequence). The CDR3 loop reads CASSRCNEQFF. The CDR3 bases are TGTGCCAGCAGCCGGTGCAATGAGCAGTTCTTC.

This clonotype was found a few times. The rearrangement links TRBV11-2 to TRBJ1-1, with 7 bases aligning to TRBD1. The germline V gene encodes CDR1 SGHAT and CDR2 FQNNGV. CDR3 length: 15 residues. V was pared by 1 base and J by 5 bases, with 7 bases of the junction left unmatched. CDR3 in DNA: TGTGCCAGCAGCTTAGGACAGGGTAGGGGGACTGAAGCTTTCTTT. Encoded protein: CASSLGQGRGTEAFF. The full variable domain, in which reference TRBV11-2 and TRBJ1-1 provide the parts outside the CDR3, is EAGVAQSPRYKIIEKRQSVAFWCNPISGHATLYWYQQILGQGPKLLIQFQNNGVVDDSQLPKDRFSAERLKGVDSTLKIQPAKLEDSAVYLCASSLGQGRGTEAFFGQGTRLTVV.

This clonotype was detected many times. The chain has TRBV30 and TRBJ1-2, with D possibly TRBD1 on 5 matching bases. The CDR3 is made up of 13 amino acids. Trimming cost V 3 bases and J 3 bases, with 11 bases left between them. CDR1 is GTSNPN, CDR2 SVGIG, per germline (reference sequence). In nucleotides, the CDR3 is TGTGCCTGGAGGAAACAGGCCGACTATGGCTACACCTTC. It encodes CAWRKQADYGYTF.

This clonotype appeared many times. The chain combines TRBV3-1 with TRBJ2-1; 7 bases match TRBD1. The CDR3 extends over 19 amino acids. Trimming cost V 1 base and J 0 bases; bases outside gene matches: 12. Per the germline V gene, CDR1 is LGHDT and CDR2 is YNNKEL (reference sequence). The CDR3 loop reads CASSQGGGRTLSSYNEQFF. The CDR3 region has the DNA TGTGCCAGCAGCCAAGGAGGGGGCCGGACGTTGAGCTCCTACAATGAGCAGTTCTTC.

The chain recombines TRBV20-1 with TRBJ1-4, with D possibly being TRBD1 (5 bases). The CDR3 is 15 residues long. The V and J ends lost 6 bases and 7 bases respectively, with 21 bases between them. From germline, CDR1 is DFQATT and CDR2 SNEGSKA (reference sequence). The CDR3 is CSAPSGPGSGEKLFF. In nucleotides, the CDR3 is TGCAGTGCACCCTCAGGGCCGGGGTCGGGTGAAAAACTGTTTTTT.

This clonotype appeared many times. The chain combines TRBV29-1 with TRBJ2-3, with a possible D match to TRBD2 (5 bases). The germline CDR1 and CDR2 sequences are SQVTM and ANQGSEA. This CDR3 comprises 13 residues. Trimming stripped 6 bases from V and 3 bases from J, with 13 bases between. As DNA, the CDR3 is TGCAGCGTCGAGGGCGCAGTAACAGATACGCAGTATTTT. Residues: CSVEGAVTDTQYF.

This clonotype was counted only a few times. A much bigger clone sits one base away, suggesting this may be a read error. The chain carries TRBV20-1 and TRBJ2-7; possibly TRBD1 for D (6 bases). The V end was cut by 3 bases, the J end by 3 bases, with 9 bases between. The V gene's germline CDR1 is DFQATT and CDR2 SNEGSKA (reference sequence). The CDR3 runs 12 residues. CDR3 sequence reads: CSARLQGYEQYF. CDR3 nucleotides: TGCAGTGCTAGGTTACAGGGCTACGAGCAGTACTTC.

The rearrangement links TRBV28 to TRBJ1-1; D is perhaps TRBD1 (5 bases). The CDR3 has 14 amino acids. Germline assignment: CDR1 MDHEN and CDR2 SYDVKM. Trimming left V 7 bases short and J 5 bases short, with 17 bases between. CDR3 residues: CASTPQAPGTEAFF. DNA for the CDR3: TGTGCCAGCACCCCACAGGCCCCGGGTACTGAAGCTTTCTTT.

Regarding this clonotype: This may stem from a read error, because a much larger clone lies one nucleotide away. The chain couples TRBV7-2 to TRBJ2-1, with 10 positions matching TRBD2. With V trimmed by 4 bases and J by 10 bases, 16 bases remained unmatched. Germline V gene data show CDR1 as SGHTA and CDR2 as FQGNSA. CDR3 length: 17 residues. The CDR3 region is CASSSTGRAGGLKEQFF. In DNA, the CDR3 is TGTGCCAGCAGCTCGACGGGACGAGCGGGGGGGCTAAAGGAGCAGTTCTTC.

This chain links TRBV12-3 or TRBV12-4 with TRBJ2-5; 11 nucleotides match TRBD2. CDR3 size: 15 residues. Trimming cost V 6 bases and J 2 bases; bases outside gene matches: 5. The CDR3 region is CASRKLAGEQETQYF. In DNA form, the CDR3 reads TGTGCCAGCAGGAAACTAGCGGGAGAGCAAGAGACCCAGTACTTC.

The chain combines TRBV7-2 with TRBJ2-1; D perhaps matches TRBD1 (6 bases). Germline CDR1 and CDR2: SGHTA and FQGNSA. V lost 1 base and J lost 3, with 10 bases in between. This CDR3 has 15 residues. In DNA, the CDR3 is TGTGCCAGCAGCTTAGGCAGGGGAATCTACAATGAGCAGTTCTTC. Translation gives CASSLGRGIYNEQFF. Full variable domain (remainder filled in from reference TRBV7-2 and TRBJ2-1): GAGVSQSPSNKVTEKGKDVELRCDPISGHTALYWYRQSLGQGLEFLIYFQGNSAPDKSGLPSDRFSAERTGGSVSTLTIQRTQQEDSAVYLCASSLGRGIYNEQFFGPGTRLTVL.

The sample holds many counts of this clonotype. The chain has TRBV2 and TRBJ2-5; 10 nucleotides line up with TRBD1. The CDR3 is 16 residues long. Germline-derived CDR1 and CDR2 are SNHLY and FYNNEI. The junction had 8 bases not matched to a gene; V was cut back by 3 bases and J by 4 bases. In DNA form, the CDR3 reads TGTGCCAGCAGTGAGCCGGGACAGGGGAGGGCAGAGACCCAGTACTTC. This sequence encodes CASSEPGQGRAETQYF. Together with reference TRBV2 and TRBJ2-5, the CDR3 gives the full variable domain: EPEVTQTPSHQVTQMGQEVILRCVPISNHLYFYWYRQILGQKVEFLVSFYNNEISEKSEIFDDQFSVERPDGSNFTLKIRSTKLEDSAMYFCASSEPGQGRAETQYFGPGTRLLVL.

V is TRBV29-1 and J is TRBJ2-2; TRBD1 matches 9 bases. The CDR3 is made up of 14 amino acids. V gave up 6 bases and J gave up 5 bases; unmatched junction bases: 7. Germline CDR1 SQVTM, CDR2 ANQGSEA. The CDR3 DNA follows: TGCAGCGTAACCGGGACAGGGATGACCGGGGAGCTGTTTTTT. Residues: CSVTGTGMTGELFF.

This clonotype has a count of ten or more. At one of its ends the junction is not consistent with the germline gene, which may arise from a read error. V is TRBV7-7 and J is TRBJ2-5; tentative D call: TRBD2 (6 bases). The CDR3 runs to 14 residues. CDR1 and CDR2 from the germline V gene are SSHAT and FNYEAQ (reference sequence). The CDR3 sequence is CASSLTAGRETQYF. CDR3 nucleotides: TGTGCTAGCAGCTTAACGGCGGGAAGAGAGACCCAGTACTTC.

The rearrangement links TRBV7-2 to TRBJ1-1; D is unresolved. The CDR3 extends over 13 amino acids. Trimming took 5 bases from V and 6 from J, leaving 13 bases between them. CDR1 and CDR2 (germline): SGHTA, FQGNSA. For the CDR3, the DNA is TGTGCCAGCAGCCCACTACCCGGGGCTGAAGCTTTCTTT. Its protein product is CASSPLPGAEAFF.

Remarks on this clonotype: At one end, the junction sequence differs from germline, possibly due to a read error. The chain joins TRBV11-2 to TRBJ2-7, with D possibly matching TRBD1 (5 bases). The germline gives CDR1 SGHAT, CDR2 FQNNGV. The CDR3 covers 14 residues. DNA for the CDR3: TGTGTCAGCAGCTTGGGGTCAGGGACCTACGAGCAGTACTTC. It specifies CVSSLGSGTYEQYF.

This clonotype was recorded at least ten times. This chain links TRBV7-2 with TRBJ2-5; 14 nucleotides line up with TRBD2. CDR1 is SGHTA and CDR2 is FQGNSA in the germline V gene. This CDR3 has 15 amino acids. Here the CDR3 DNA reads TGTGCAGAGGGGGGGGGACTAGCGGGGGCAGAGACCCAGTACTTC. It encodes CAEGGGLAGAETQYF.

This clonotype was seen a handful of times. The chain employs TRBV7-8 and TRBJ1-5, with 7 bases lining up with TRBD1. The trim removed 5 bases at V and 6 bases at J, leaving 7 bases unmatched. Germline V gene data show CDR1 as SGHVS and CDR2 as FQNEAQ. CDR3 length: 14 amino acids. The CDR3, as DNA: TGTGCCAGCAGCCCACAGGGGCAATCTCAGCCCCAGCATTTT. This gives the protein CASSPQGQSQPQHF.

This clonotype was seen many times. The genes are TRBV20-1 and TRBJ2-1; TRBD1 agrees at 9 bases. Trimming cost V 3 bases and J 3 bases; bases outside gene matches: 3. Germline lookup yields CDR1 DFQATT and CDR2 SNEGSKA (reference sequence). The CDR3 sequence is 14 residues long. The CDR3 DNA reads as TGCAGTGCTAGGGAGGGACAGGGCTACAATGAGCAGTTCTTC. It yields the protein CSAREGQGYNEQFF.

Ten or more counts support this clonotype. CDR3 residues: CASRRLAGGETQYF. The CDR3 DNA is TGTGCCAGCAGACGACTAGCGGGCGGAGAGACCCAGTACTTC. The chain carries TRBV6-2 or TRBV6-3 and TRBJ2-5, with 10 positions matching TRBD2. CDR3 size: 14 residues. V lost 6 bases to trimming and J lost 4 bases; unmatched junction nucleotides: 5. Germline V gene lookup returns CDR1 MNHEY and CDR2 SVGEGT.